This record concerns one T cell receptor beta chain sequence. As yet, its antigen is unknown. The entry originates in a study of shared clonotypes between healthy human individuals. Regarding the study as a whole: Enrolling few donors narrowed the genetic and exposure-history diversity that was represented.

The CDR3 runs 14 residues. The ends lost 7 bases at V and 2 bases at J; junction bases unmatched: 7. Germline CDR1 SNHLY, CDR2 FYNNEI. Cells designated naive CD8 were CD45RO-negative and were positively selected for CCR7, with terminally differentiated effector memory CD45RA+ cells excluded. Donors had no recently reported acute infections or vaccinations and were HIV-negative. For every subset, genomic DNA was evenly distributed across several immunoSEQ plates. Repertoires were generated with immunoSEQ multiplex PCR, while TCRdb's copy carries only in-frame clones and drops some. There are around 2,000,000 clones in the sample; under 95% occur only once, and over 1.5% lies in the top ten.

The genes are TRBV2 and TRBJ2-7; 8 bases are a match to TRBD1. Sequencing was carried out using naive CD8+ T cells from PBMCs. The receptor was isolated from a man younger than 35 in good health. Some clones in this sample may be carry-over from other donors' samples. The CDR3 here is CASTGQEVTYEQYF. The CDR3 DNA is TGTGCCAGCACGGGACAGGAGGTTACCTACGAGCAGTACTTC.